The subject of this entry is one TCR beta chain. Its antigen is currently unknown. These data are taken from a study of CD8 T cells in Susac syndrome. Germline CDR1 GTSNPN, CDR2 SVGIG (reference sequence). The CDR3 sequence is 12 residues long. Trimming took off 8 bases at V and 0 bases at J, with 11 bases between the two ends. Reverse transcription of roughly 0.5 to 1 ug RNA was performed with random hexamers. TCRdb used MiXCR to reprocess the immunoSEQ multiplex PCR reads, holding one entry per CDR3 protein. The sample lists over 150,000 distinct CDR3 sequences; approximately 95% were seen once. Findings and limits, study-wide: Clonal expansion was absent from the CD4+ T cell repertoires in Susac syndrome.

This sequence was found in a human donor with Susac syndrome. The sequencing sample was made of CD4+ T cells from PBMCs. The rearrangement uses TRBV30 and TRBJ2-7, with TRBD1 as a possible D gene (6 bases). In DNA form, the CDR3 reads TGTGCCGGGACATCGAGCTCCTACGAGCAGTACTTC. Encoded protein: CAGTSSSYEQYF.